In this sample, the clone carrying this T cell receptor (beta chain) turned up many times. What it binds is unknown. The data are from a study of blood T cells in healthy people across ages. Study findings and constraints: Donors of long life had a larger count of naive CD4+ cells and greater diversity than aged donors. Total diversity from one million sequenced T cells was likely underestimated. The unknown donor CMV status may have confounded expanded clonotype changes.

CDR1 and CDR2 (germline): MNHEY, SVGAGI. CDR3 length equals 14 residues. J lost 5 bases, V lost 7 bases, and 6 bases had no gene match. The use of a sample-barcoded 5' primer and a J-beta primer mix characterized a second PCR of about 6 to 11 cycles. Each CDR3 protein gets one entry after TCRdb re-called the 5' RACE reads with MiXCR. The sample has 550,000 to 750,000 distinct CDR3 sequences, roughly 20% seen once. The individuals who served as donors were healthy Caucasians living in Russia, aged about 6 to 100. V is TRBV6-5 and J is TRBJ2-2; 8 positions agree with TRBD2. The sequenced sample was blood. This TCR was sampled from a man aged 70 or older in good health. DNA of the CDR3: TGTGCCAGCACCCCTCGACTAGCGACCGGGGAGCTGTTTTTT. It codes for CASTPRLATGELFF.